This TCR beta chain derives from a study of T cell clones after liver transplantation. At the level of the study: Post-transplant blood was tracked for graft-donor-reactive T cell clones identified in a pre-transplant mixed lymphocyte reaction.

Study outcomes and limitations: Post-transplant time points were not standardized, so conclusions are preliminary.

The assay was immunoSEQ multiplex PCR, and TCRdb's table has in-frame clones only and misses some. The sample consists of roughly 70,000 clones, approximately 80% of them appearing once. About this clone itself: Antigen unknown.

Trimming took 7 bases from V and 6 from J, leaving 20 bases between them. CDR1 is SQVTM and CDR2 is ANQGSEA in the germline V gene. The CDR3 runs 14 residues. The source of this sequence is a human donor who received a liver transplant. The chain carries TRBV29-1 and TRBJ2-3; either TRBD1 or TRBD2 may fit D (5 bases each). The material was CD4+ T cells from blood, obtained before liver transplant. CDR3 DNA sequence: TGCAGCGCTCAGGGTCCTAGCCGCCAGGATACGCAGTATTTT. It encodes CSAQGPSRQDTQYF.